What follows are 4 T cell receptor beta chains derived from one specimen sequenced in a study of shared clonotypes between healthy human individuals. Naivety among CD8 cells was defined by CD45RO negativity and positive CCR7 selection, thereby excluding terminally differentiated effector memory CD45RA+ cells. Measured with immunoSEQ multiplex PCR; TCRdb has only the in-frame clones, and not every one. The repertoire consists of roughly 570,000 clones, with 95% to 98% occurring once and the leading ten covering 0.3%. The sequenced material came from naive CD8+ T cells sorted from blood. Receptor source: a man aged 30 to 45 in good health.

The chain is built from TRBV4-3 and TRBJ2-7; 7 bases map to TRBD2. The CDR3 length is 18 residues. The germline CDR1 and CDR2 sequences are LGHNA and YSLEER. The V segment lost 2 bases and the J segment 5 bases; nucleotides outside the gene matches: 18. In DNA, the CDR3 is TGCGCCAGCAGCCAAAATCCGTTGAGTGGTAGCGGGTGGCACGAGCAGTACTTC. Protein: CASSQNPLSGSGWHEQYF.

The rearrangement joins TRBV11-2 to TRBJ2-4; 12 bases agree with TRBD2. The germline gives CDR1 SGHAT, CDR2 FQNNGV. The CDR3 extends over 17 amino acids. V was pared by 6 bases and J by 1 base, with 7 bases of the junction left unmatched. CDR3: CASRLAGGQAAKNIQYF. The CDR3 DNA is TGTGCCAGCAGGCTAGCGGGAGGGCAAGCGGCCAAAAACATTCAGTACTTC.

This sequence joins TRBV27 and TRBJ2-7; 8 bases line up with TRBD2. Per the germline V gene, CDR1 is MNHEY and CDR2 is SMNVEV (reference sequence). The CDR3 totals 14 residues. Trimming at V came to 5 bases and at J to 4 bases, leaving 7 bases not matched to a gene. CDR3 in DNA: TGTGCCAGCAGTGGACGGAAGCGGGAGTACGAGCAGTACTTC. This encodes CASSGRKREYEQYF.

This chain joins TRBV6-6 and TRBJ1-2, with D possibly matching TRBD1 (6 bases). Trimming took 10 bases from V and 8 from J, leaving 17 bases between them. CDR1 and CDR2 (germline): MNHNY, SVGAGI (reference sequence). The CDR3 runs to 12 residues. The CDR3 spells CATSKGGRGYTF. CDR3 sequence (DNA): TGTGCCACTAGTAAGGGGGGACGAGGCTACACCTTC.